This TCR beta chain was sequenced during a study of T cells in tumors after PD-1 blockade. As for the study in general: Prior checkpoint blockade, systemic immunosuppressant use, or anti-cancer therapy within 4 weeks excluded patients. Peripheral blood samples averaged approximately 35,000 unique clonotypes and 113,528 templates. Overall study findings and caveats: About 41% of tumor TCR clonotypes were also found in blood.

This clone was seen a handful of times. Its antigen is not known. Template: tumor biopsy or peripheral blood genomic DNA, about 616-6,004 ng per sample. This CDR3 spans 15 amino acids. Trimming removed 4 bases at V and 5 bases at J, with 12 bases between. Germline assignment: CDR1 LGHNA and CDR2 YNFKEQ. TCRdb's copy holds only in-frame clones and misses some; the assay was immunoSEQ multiplex PCR. In the table there are around 35,000 clones, roughly four fifths of which are singletons. The TCR originated in a human donor with basal cell carcinoma. This chain links TRBV4-2 with TRBJ1-6; D call uncertain. The sample was PBMCs, taken after anti-PD-1 treatment. CDR3 sequence reads: CASSLSPGNNSPLHF. For the CDR3, the DNA is TGTGCCAGCAGCCTTTCCCCGGGAAATAATTCACCCCTCCACTTT.